This T cell receptor beta chain came from a study of blood T cell repertoires in COVID-19. Study background: Specimens from acute and convalescent COVID-19 originated in the United States, Italy and Spain.

The table came from immunoSEQ multiplex PCR; TCRdb's copy has only in-frame clones and leaves some out. The sample comprises 250,000 or so clones, around 81% of which are singletons, and about 3.4% rests with the top ten. Germline V CDR1 and CDR2: WSHSY, SAAADI. The V end was cut by 6 bases, the J end by 0 bases, with 12 bases between. The CDR3 length is 15 residues. Cohorts were determined from participant-reported clinical history. Sequencing was done on a sample of PBMCs or T cells enriched from blood (not recorded which). V gene TRBV10-2 combines with J gene TRBJ1-3, with D tentatively TRBD1 (6 bases). The TCR sequence derives from a middle-aged man who had recovered from COVID-19. CDR3 in DNA: TGCGCCAGCAGAGGTGGGGACATCTCTGGAAACACCATATATTTT. Protein: CASRGGDISGNTIYF.